The rows below give T cell receptor beta chains drawn from one sample of a study of blood T cell repertoires in COVID-19. The method was immunoSEQ multiplex PCR; TCRdb's version includes in-frame clones alone and lacks a portion of them. The data hold fewer than 250,000 clones, with 65% to 90% observed a single time. Material for sequencing was peripheral blood. Receptors originate from a woman between 45 and 60 years old with acute or convalescent COVID-19. The CDR3 runs from the conserved cysteine through the conserved F or W. A D gene is named only where the DNA matches it firmly. Size is omitted from some rows. Given values are once, few, many or a class for expanded clones.

V gene	J gene	clone size	D gene	CDR3 DNA	CDR3 protein
TRBV9	TRBJ1-4	-	-	TGTGCCAGCAGCCCGAGCGTAGGCGAAAAACTGTTTTTT	CASSPSVGEKLFF
TRBV6-5	TRBJ2-5	-	-	TGTGCCAGCACCCCGCCCGGGTCGGGAGAGACCCAGTACTTC	CASTPPGSGETQYF
TRBV19	TRBJ2-3	-	TRBD1	TGTGCCAGTGGACTAATCGGGACAGGCCTCGACGGTACGCAGTATTTT	CASGLIGTGLDGTQYF
TRBV18	TRBJ2-5	-	TRBD1	TGTGCCAGCTCACTACAACAGGGGCTACAAGAGACCCAGTACTTC	CASSLQQGLQETQYF
TRBV28	TRBJ1-2	-	-	TGTGCCAGCAGTCAGGGCCTCTATGGCTACACCTTC	CASSQGLYGYTF
TRBV14	TRBJ2-1	-	TRBD2	TGTGCCAGCAGCCTGTGGACTAGCGGGACCGATGAGCAGTTCTTC	CASSLWTSGTDEQFF
TRBV29-1	TRBJ2-7	-	TRBD2	TGCAGCGTCCAGCGGGGGGGCCGATTTGAGCAGTACTTC	CSVQRGGRFEQYF
TRBV27	TRBJ1-2	-	-	TGTGCCAGCAGTCCCCAGGGGAACTATGGCTACACCTTC	CASSPQGNYGYTF
TRBV6-5	TRBJ1-3	-	-	TGTGCCAGCAGTTCTCAGGGAATTACCTCTGGAAACACCATATATTTT	CASSSQGITSGNTIYF
TRBV3-1/TRBV3-2	TRBJ2-1	-	-	TGTGCCAGCAGCCAAGCCTGGGGGGGGGCCCACAATGAGCAGTTCTTC	CASSQAWGGAHNEQFF
TRBV6-1	TRBJ1-5	-	TRBD1	TGTGCCAGCAGTGAATGGACAGGGGGCGTATTCAATCAGCCCCAGCATTTT	CASSEWTGGVFNQPQHF
TRBV9	TRBJ1-2	-	TRBD1	TGTGCCAGCAGCGGCGCGGGACAGGCCTATGGCTACACCTTC	CASSGAGQAYGYTF
TRBV28	TRBJ2-7	-	-	TGTGCCAGCAGTTTCGCGATTCGAGGTGAGGGTTACGAGCAGTACTTC	CASSFAIRGEGYEQYF
TRBV12-3/TRBV12-4	TRBJ1-2	-	TRBD1	TGTGCCAGCAGTTCGACAGGGGGATTCGGCTACACCTTC	CASSSTGGFGYTF
TRBV6-5	TRBJ2-1	-	TRBD2	TGTGCCAGCAGTTACTCGGGACTAGCGCTTGAGCAGTTCTTC	CASSYSGLALEQFF
TRBV7-8	TRBJ1-2	-	-	TGTGCCAGCAGCTTAAATCGGGGGGTCGGCTACACCTTC	CASSLNRGVGYTF
TRBV7-2	TRBJ1-5	-	TRBD1	TGTGCCAGCAGCTTTGGTCAGGGGGCCCTCAATCAGCCCCAGCATTTT	CASSFGQGALNQPQHF
TRBV5-1	TRBJ1-1	-	TRBD1	TGCGCCAGCAGCTTGTATACAGGGGGCACTGAAGCTTTCTTT	CASSLYTGGTEAFF
TRBV28	TRBJ1-2	few	TRBD1	TGTGCCAGCATTCGGGACAGGGACCTCTATGGCTACACCTTC	CASIRDRDLYGYTF
TRBV28	TRBJ1-6	-	-	TGTGCCAGCAGTTTAGTCGGGAATTCACCCCTCCACTTT	CASSLVGNSPLHF
TRBV15	TRBJ2-2	once	-	TGTGCCACCAGCAGAGATCTCAGACTCGGGGAGCTGTTTTTT	CATSRDLRLGELFF
TRBV2	TRBJ2-5	-	TRBD2	TGTGCCAGCAGCCCCACTAGCGTTGGGGAGACCCAGTACTTC	CASSPTSVGETQYF
TRBV19	TRBJ1-2	-	TRBD1	TGTGCCAGTAGTATCGGGGACAGGGGGCTTGGCTACACCTTC	CASSIGDRGLGYTF
TRBV5-1	TRBJ1-2	-	TRBD1	TGCGCCAGCAGCTTGGAGTTTGGACAGGGGTACGGCTACACCTTC	CASSLEFGQGYGYTF
TRBV30	TRBJ2-4	-	-	TGTGCCTGGAGTGGTGAAGCGGGAAACATTCAGTACTTC	CAWSGEAGNIQYF
TRBV5-1	TRBJ2-5	once	TRBD1	TGCGCCAGCAGCCTAGGACAGGGGGGTCGAGAGACCCAGTACTTC	CASSLGQGGRETQYF
TRBV28	TRBJ1-1	-	-	TGTGCCAGCAGTCGGGGGACGGAAGCTTTCTTT	CASSRGTEAFF
TRBV29-1	TRBJ1-2	few	TRBD1	TGCAGCGTAAGGAACAGGGGAGAATATGGCTACACCTTC	CSVRNRGEYGYTF
TRBV5-6	TRBJ1-2	once	TRBD1	TGTGCCAGCAGCTGGAGTATAGACAGGGACCTTAACTATGGCTACACCTTC	CASSWSIDRDLNYGYTF
TRBV30	TRBJ1-4	-	-	TGTGCCTGGAGTGACGGGATGGGCGGAAAACTGTTTTTT	CAWSDGMGGKLFF
TRBV6-5	TRBJ1-5	-	-	TGTGCCAGCAGGGCTTATAGCAATCAGCCCCAGCATTTT	CASRAYSNQPQHF
TRBV7-8	TRBJ2-5	-	-	TGTGCCAGCAGCTTAGTAATCGGTGAGACCCAGTACTTC	CASSLVIGETQYF
TRBV7-3	TRBJ2-1	once	-	TGTGCCAGCAGCCTCGGGTACGGCTCCTACAATGAGCAGTTCTTC	CASSLGYGSYNEQFF